The T cell receptor beta chain under discussion was sequenced for a study of T cells after yellow fever vaccination. CDR1 SQVTM and CDR2 ANQGSEA come from the germline V gene. V was shortened by 6 bases and J by 6 bases, with 11 bases between the two germline ends. The CDR3 sequence is 11 residues long. The study, taken as a whole, reports: A large majority of primary-vaccination clones showed up again after the booster (96% CD4, 88% CD8). Although the secondary response was weaker, it peaked faster, at day 5 versus 15.

This clonotype was seen at least ten times. Its antigen is undetermined. UMIs and a universal primer site were added when TCR cDNA was made by 5'RACE template switching. Each CDR3 protein is one row after TCRdb ran MiXCR on the 5' RACE reads. The sample carries about 550,000 distinct CDR3 sequences, under 25% recorded once. This chain links TRBV29-1 with TRBJ1-2, with D possibly TRBD1 on 5 matching bases. The sequencing used PBMCs, collected 15 days after the yellow fever booster vaccination. This TCR was sampled from a young man who received the YFV17D yellow fever vaccine. The CDR3 protein is CSVRRQNGYTF. The CDR3 coding sequence is TGCAGCGTCCGCAGACAGAATGGCTACACCTTC. The full variable domain, completed using reference TRBV29-1 and TRBJ1-2, is SAVISQKPSRDICQRGTSLTIQCQVDSQVTMMFWYRQQPGQSLTLIATANQGSEATYESGFVIDKFPISRPNLTFSTLTVSNMSPEDSSIYLCSVRRQNGYTFGSGTRLTVV.